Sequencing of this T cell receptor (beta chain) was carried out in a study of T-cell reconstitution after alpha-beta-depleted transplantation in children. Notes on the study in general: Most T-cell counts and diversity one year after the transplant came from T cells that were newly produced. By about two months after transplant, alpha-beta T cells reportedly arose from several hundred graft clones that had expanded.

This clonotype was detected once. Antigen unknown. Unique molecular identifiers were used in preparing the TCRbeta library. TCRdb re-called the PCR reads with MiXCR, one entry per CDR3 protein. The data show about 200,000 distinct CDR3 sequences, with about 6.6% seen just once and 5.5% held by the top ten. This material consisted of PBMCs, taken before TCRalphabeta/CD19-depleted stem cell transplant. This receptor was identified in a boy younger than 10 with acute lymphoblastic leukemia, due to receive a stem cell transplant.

CDR3 bases: TGTGCCAGCAGTTCGCTCAAAGTTACGGTCAACACTGAAGCTTTCTTT. It is translated as CASSSLKVTVNTEAFF. The chain is built from TRBV25-1 and TRBJ1-1; D is ambiguous. This CDR3 has 16 residues. Trimming took 5 bases from V and 2 from J, leaving 18 bases between them. The germline CDR1 and CDR2 sequences are MGHDK and SYGVNS.